This TCR beta chain was profiled in a study of vaccination and CD4 T cells after COVID-19. Study context: The study collected post-vaccine samples a median 72 days after dose two, with a range of 14 to 241.

Germline values: CDR1 MDHEN, CDR2 SYDVKM. The CDR3 is made up of 16 amino acids. V lost 4 bases and J 1 base, leaving 16 bases between the germline ends. An Oncomine TCR Beta short-read assay was used to sequence the DNA from cultured CD4+ T cells. CD4+ T cells were cultured, and genomic DNA was extracted from them. MiXCR was run by TCRdb on the PCR reads, yielding one entry per CDR3 protein. In the table there are about 24,000 distinct CDR3 sequences, roughly 33% of which are singletons. Time point denoted: late sampling 161 to 241 days after vaccination in three convalescent patients. Treatment denoted: roughly 11-day PBMC culture with coronavirus spike peptide pools or control peptides (ViraFEST assay). ViraFEST expanded antigen-specific T cells with peptide pools, then sequenced TCRs. This clonotype has only a few counts. Its antigen is as yet unknown.

The sequence was collected from a human donor who had recovered from COVID-19. Here the sequenced sample was CD4+ T cells from blood, cultured in vitro, taken about 7 months after SARS-CoV-2 vaccination. The gene calls are TRBV28 and TRBJ1-1; D unclear. CDR3 amino acids: CASSSDRAPTNTEAFF. CDR3 DNA sequence: TGTGCCAGCAGTTCTGACCGAGCCCCGACGAACACTGAAGCTTTCTTT.